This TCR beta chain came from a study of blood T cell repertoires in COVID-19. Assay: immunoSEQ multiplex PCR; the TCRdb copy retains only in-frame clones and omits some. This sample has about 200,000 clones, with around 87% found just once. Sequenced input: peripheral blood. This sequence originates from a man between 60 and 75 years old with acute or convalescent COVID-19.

The CDR3 DNA follows: TGTGCCAGTAGGTATGACTGGAACACTGAAGCTTTCTTT. Amino acid sequence: CASRYDWNTEAFF. J is TRBJ1-1 and V is TRBV19, with D unclear. CDR3 length: 13 amino acids. The ends were cut back, 6 bases at V and 1 base at J, with 9 bases in the middle. Germline V gene sequence: CDR1 LNHDA, CDR2 SQIVND (reference sequence).